Here is one T cell receptor (beta chain) with its context. The source of the sample is a study of blood T cell repertoires in COVID-19. Sequencing was performed with immunoSEQ multiplex PCR; in TCRdb, only in-frame clones are kept and a portion is missing. The sample includes 25,000 to 35,000 clones, roughly 85% seen only once; the top ten take about 9.7%. Losses at the gene ends were 3 bases for V and 5 bases for J; bases not matched to a gene: 0. CDR1 and CDR2 (germline): KGHSH, LQKENI. The CDR3 runs to 14 residues. The specimen sequenced was peripheral blood. The clonotype was recovered from a man older than 75 with active COVID-19. This chain links TRBV18 with TRBJ1-4, with 10 bases that match TRBD1. The CDR3 nucleotides are TGTGCCAGCTCACCGGACAGGGGGAATGAAAAACTGTTTTTT. Its protein is CASSPDRGNEKLFF.